This record looks at one TCR beta chain sequence and its context. Sequencing used immunoSEQ multiplex PCR; TCRdb keeps in-frame clones, though not all of them. The data show about 75,000 clones, approximately 95% seen once. CDR3 size: 12 residues. V lost 2 bases to trimming and J lost 4 bases, with 4 bases between them. Germline V gene lookup returns CDR1 SEHNR and CDR2 FQNEAQ (reference sequence). The data belong to a study of T cell changes during pregnancy in multiple sclerosis. The TCR sequence derives from a female donor with multiple sclerosis, enrolled in a pregnancy study. The chain joins TRBV7-9 to TRBJ2-3; D gene ambiguous. Sequencing was performed on CD4+ T cells from peripheral blood mononuclear cells, taken after pregnancy. CDR3 sequence reads: CASSLLPDTQYF. The DNA for the CDR3 is TGTGCCAGCAGCTTACTTCCAGATACGCAGTATTTT.